The clone carrying this TCR beta chain was found many times. What it recognizes is unknown. During its preparation, the TCRbeta library received unique molecular identifiers. TCRdb processed the PCR reads anew with MiXCR; each CDR3 protein has one entry. The sample carries around 300,000 distinct CDR3 sequences, about 9.9% recorded once. The sample comes from a study of T-cell reconstitution after alpha-beta-depleted transplantation in children. Study results and limitations: T-cell counts and diversity at one year post-transplant came mainly from newly produced T cells. Reported findings indicate that, about two months after transplant, alpha-beta T cells came from several hundred expanded clones, which were derived from non-depleted graft cells.

CDR3 length equals 16 residues. The germline V gene has CDR1 SQVTM and CDR2 ANQGSEA. V lost 7 bases, J lost 8 bases, and 19 bases stayed unmatched. The specimen was peripheral blood, collected 180 days after TCRalphabeta/CD19-depleted stem cell transplant. The receptor comes from a male patient between 2 and 15 years old who had a stem cell transplant for chronic granulomatous disease, so the T cells may come from the graft donor. The V call is TRBV29-1, the J call TRBJ2-1; 8 bases match TRBD1. The CDR3 reads CSAPHPGQDYSDEQFF. In nucleotides, the CDR3 is TGCAGCGCCCCGCATCCGGGACAGGACTACTCGGATGAGCAGTTCTTC.